Shown below are 23 T cell receptor beta chains from a single sample sequenced in a study of T cell repertoires in cytomegalovirus infection. TCRdb re-called the reads with MiXCR, one entry per CDR3 protein. The table includes 150,000 or so distinct CDR3 sequences, approximately 17% detected once. Sequenced input: CD8+ T cells from PBMCs. These receptors originate from a human donor in good health (CMV status not recorded). Some clones in this sample may be carry-over from other donors' samples.

This sequence joins TRBV12-3 or TRBV12-4 and TRBJ1-4; D is perhaps TRBD1 (5 bases). This CDR3 has 17 residues. V shed 2 bases and J shed 4 bases, with 17 bases lying between them. Here the CDR3 reads CASSLPPWDRHNEKLFF. In nucleotides, the CDR3 is TGTGCCAGCAGTTTACCCCCCTGGGACCGCCATAATGAAAAACTGTTTTTT.

The chain uses TRBV28 and TRBJ2-7; 9 bases agree with TRBD1. Germline V gene data show CDR1 as MDHEN and CDR2 as SYDVKM. The CDR3 is 15 residues long. V dropped 2 bases and J dropped 3; count of bases not matched to a gene: 5. The CDR3 DNA is TGTGCCAGCAGTTTACCCGGGACAGGGTTCTACGAGCAGTACTTC. Encoded protein: CASSLPGTGFYEQYF.

This clonotype has more than one count but fewer than ten. The rearrangement links TRBV7-3 to TRBJ1-1; no firm D call. CDR3 length equals 16 residues. The germline V and J ends were trimmed by 1 base and 1 base, with 13 bases remaining between them. Germline CDR1 reads SGHTA; CDR2 reads FQGTGA. This chain's CDR3 is CASSLIYGVRNTEAFF. The CDR3 nucleotides read TGTGCCAGCAGCTTAATTTATGGGGTTCGGAACACTGAAGCTTTCTTT.

J is TRBJ2-3 and V is TRBV7-9; TRBD2 might be the D (6 bases). Trimming left V 3 bases short and J 6 bases short, with 13 bases between. CDR3 length: 14 residues. CDR1 and CDR2 (germline): SEHNR, FQNEAQ (reference sequence). As DNA, the CDR3 is TGTGCCAGCAGCTTGGTCGGGAGTGTGGATACGCAGTATTTT. Encoded protein: CASSLVGSVDTQYF.

This clonotype was seen a handful of times. The chain joins TRBV7-8 to TRBJ2-7, with D perhaps given as TRBD1 or TRBD2 (5 bases each). The CDR3 is made up of 15 amino acids. Trimming took 4 bases from V and 0 from J, leaving 13 bases between them. From germline, CDR1 is SGHVS and CDR2 FQNEAQ. The CDR3 sequence is CASSSGRLTSYEQYF. The CDR3 DNA reads as TGTGCCAGCAGCTCGGGACGGCTAACCTCCTACGAGCAGTACTTC.

This chain uses TRBV7-4 with TRBJ2-7, with TRBD1 matching 8 bases. This CDR3 has 19 residues. The germline gives CDR1 SGHVT, CDR2 SQSDAQ. V was pared by 2 bases and J by 0 bases, with 15 bases of the junction left unmatched. Here the CDR3 reads CASSLPRQGSNRSSYEQYF. The CDR3 DNA sequence: TGTGCCAGCAGCTTACCTCGACAGGGGTCGAATCGAAGCTCCTACGAGCAGTACTTC.

This chain uses TRBV9 with TRBJ2-7; weak D call: TRBD2 (6 bases). The V end was cut by 4 bases, the J end by 5 bases, with 13 bases between. Germline lookup yields CDR1 SGDLS and CDR2 YYNGEE. The CDR3 runs 13 residues. The CDR3 spells CASSPTAGNEQYF. The CDR3 DNA follows: TGTGCCAGCAGCCCAACCGCGGGGAACGAGCAGTACTTC. The whole variable domain, filled in from reference TRBV9 and TRBJ2-7, reads DSGVTQTPKHLITATGQRVTLRCSPRSGDLSVYWYQQSLDQGLQFLIQYYNGEERAKGNILERFSAQQFPDLHSELNLSSLELGDSALYFCASSPTAGNEQYFGPGTRLTVT.

This clonotype was detected ten times or more. DNA of the CDR3: TGTGCCAGCAGCTTAAGGCCAGACGAGCAGTACTTC. Amino acid sequence: CASSLRPDEQYF. The genes are TRBV7-2 and TRBJ2-7; D ambiguous. The CDR3 has 12 residues. The V end lost 2 bases, the J end lost 5 bases, and 7 bases lay between the germline ends. Germline values: CDR1 SGHTA, CDR2 FQGNSA.

The chain combines TRBV28 with TRBJ2-7; 7 bases are a match to TRBD1. Germline CDR1 reads MDHEN; CDR2 reads SYDVKM. Trimming took 4 bases from V and 2 from J; bases not matched to a gene: 5. The CDR3 has 14 residues. CDR3 in DNA: TGTGCCAGCAGTTCGGGACAGATTACCTACGAGCAGTACTTC. Its protein is CASSSGQITYEQYF.

This clonotype appeared a few times. V gene TRBV12-3 or TRBV12-4 combines with J gene TRBJ2-7; 10 nucleotides agree with TRBD2. The CDR3 runs 14 residues. V was clipped by 4 bases and J by 3 bases; unmatched bases: 3. The CDR3 is CASSYGLAVYEQYF. CDR3 nucleotides: TGTGCCAGCAGTTATGGACTAGCGGTCTACGAGCAGTACTTC.

The chain couples TRBV20-1 to TRBJ2-1; TRBD1 matches 11 bases. J lost 0 bases, V lost 5 bases, and 3 bases had no gene match. The length of the CDR3 is 15 residues. The germline V gene encodes CDR1 DFQATT and CDR2 SNEGSKA (reference sequence). The CDR3 is CSAAGTGGSYNEQFF. The CDR3 DNA reads TGCAGTGCTGCCGGGACAGGGGGCTCCTACAATGAGCAGTTCTTC.

V is TRBV6-2 or TRBV6-3 and J is TRBJ2-7; D remains ambiguous. Germline V gives CDR1 MNHEY, CDR2 SVGEGT. The length of the CDR3 is 12 residues. Trimming stripped 7 bases from V and 6 bases from J, with 13 bases between. The CDR3 DNA reads TGTGCCAGCACTCTCAACCTCGCCGAGCAGTACTTC. Its protein product is CASTLNLAEQYF.

The table lists this clonotype with many counts. This chain uses TRBV7-2 with TRBJ2-1; weak D call: TRBD2 (6 bases). The CDR3 consists of 12 residues. V was pared by 5 bases and J by 10 bases, with 12 bases between. Per the germline V gene, CDR1 is SGHTA and CDR2 is FQGNSA. This CDR3 is CASSPSGVEQFF. CDR3 sequence (DNA): TGTGCCAGCAGCCCCTCGGGGGTGGAGCAGTTCTTC.

The chain uses TRBV29-1 and TRBJ2-1; perhaps TRBD1 as D (6 bases). The CDR3 runs 14 residues. Germline V gene data show CDR1 as SQVTM and CDR2 as ANQGSEA. The ends were cut back, 2 bases at V and 5 bases at J, with 13 bases in the middle. CDR3 in DNA: TGCAGCGTTGAACCCGGGACAATTCACAATGAGCAGTTCTTC. It codes for CSVEPGTIHNEQFF.

This chain connects TRBV28 to TRBJ1-1; D unresolved. The CDR3 has 12 residues. V lost 6 bases to trimming and J lost 7 bases, with 12 bases between them. CDR1 is MDHEN and CDR2 is SYDVKM in the germline V gene. As DNA, the CDR3 is TGTGCCAGCAGCACCTTAGGAGTTGAAGCTTTCTTT. It is translated as CASSTLGVEAFF.

The table lists this clonotype with a few counts. The chain combines TRBV7-9 with TRBJ1-1, with D maybe TRBD1 (5 bases). The CDR3 spans 14 residues. Germline values: CDR1 SEHNR, CDR2 FQNEAQ (reference sequence). V lost 3 bases and J 11 bases, leaving 19 bases between the germline ends. CDR3 residues: CASSFPGPSGTAFF. CDR3 nucleotides: TGTGCCAGCAGCTTTCCGGGCCCATCGGGGACGGCTTTCTTT.

This clonotype was seen more than once but under ten times. This CDR3 is CATSRRGPGELFF. CDR3 nucleotide sequence: TGTGCCACCAGCAGACGGGGTCCCGGGGAGCTGTTTTTT. This chain connects TRBV15 to TRBJ2-2, with D possibly TRBD2 on 5 matching bases. The CDR3 sequence is 13 residues long. The V gene's germline CDR1 is LNHNV and CDR2 YYDKDF (reference sequence). Trimming removed 2 bases from V and 6 bases from J, with 7 bases in between.

The CDR3 is CASSSSGQYQETQYF. The CDR3 coding sequence is TGTGCCAGCAGCTCATCAGGACAGTACCAAGAGACCCAGTACTTC. The rearrangement links TRBV11-2 to TRBJ2-5; TRBD1 might be the D (6 bases). Deletions cut 4 bases from V and 0 bases from J, with 12 bases between. Germline V lookup: CDR1 SGHAT, CDR2 FQNNGV. The CDR3 contains 15 residues.

The V call is TRBV6-1, the J call TRBJ2-7; 9 bases fit TRBD2. Germline CDR1 MNHNS, CDR2 SASEGT. V dropped 7 bases and J dropped 7; count of bases not matched to a gene: 8. This CDR3 is built from 13 residues. The CDR3 loop reads CASIGTSLKEQYF. Here the CDR3 DNA reads TGTGCCAGCATTGGGACTAGCCTTAAGGAGCAGTACTTC.

Only a few counts were recorded for this clonotype. V is TRBV5-4 and J is TRBJ1-2; tentative D call: TRBD1 (6 bases). The V end lost 6 bases, the J end lost 5 bases, and 11 bases lay between the germline ends. The CDR3 sequence is 12 residues long. Germline V lookup: CDR1 SGHNT, CDR2 YYREEE (reference sequence). CDR3 DNA sequence: TGTGCCAGCACCCAGGACAGATATGGCTACACCTTC. Its protein is CASTQDRYGYTF.

This clonotype was seen only a few times. The rearrangement links TRBV7-2 to TRBJ2-7, with TRBD2 identical over 8 bases. Germline V gene lookup returns CDR1 SGHTA and CDR2 FQGNSA. The length of the CDR3 is 15 residues. With 7 bases clipped from V and 2 bases from J, the junction kept 10 bases outside the gene matches. The CDR3 loop is CASKGAGGPPYEQYF. CDR3 coding DNA: TGTGCCAGCAAAGGGGCGGGGGGCCCCCCCTACGAGCAGTACTTC.

The chain combines TRBV28 with TRBJ2-7, with D tentatively TRBD1 (6 bases). Per germline, CDR1 MDHEN and CDR2 SYDVKM. The CDR3 runs 15 residues. The V end lost 6 bases, the J end lost 1 base, and 16 bases lay between the germline ends. The CDR3 is CASSFGTPKSYEQYF. DNA for the CDR3: TGTGCCAGCAGCTTCGGGACACCAAAGTCCTACGAGCAGTACTTC. Full variable domain (rest looked up from reference TRBV28 and TRBJ2-7): DVKVTQSSRYLVKRTGEKVFLECVQDMDHENMFWYRQDPGLGLRLIYFSYDVKMKEKGDIPEGYSVSREKKERFSLILESASTNQTSMYLCASSFGTPKSYEQYFGPGTRLTVT.

A few counts support this clonotype. The rearrangement uses TRBV18 and TRBJ1-4; maybe TRBD1 (5 bases). The CDR3 has 15 amino acids. With 5 bases removed from V and 8 bases from J, the gap between germline ends came to 18 bases. Germline V lookup: CDR1 KGHSH, CDR2 LQKENI. DNA for the CDR3: TGTGCCAGCTCAACCGACAGCCCCGGGGGAGAAAAACTGTTTTTT. Translated, it gives CASSTDSPGGEKLFF.